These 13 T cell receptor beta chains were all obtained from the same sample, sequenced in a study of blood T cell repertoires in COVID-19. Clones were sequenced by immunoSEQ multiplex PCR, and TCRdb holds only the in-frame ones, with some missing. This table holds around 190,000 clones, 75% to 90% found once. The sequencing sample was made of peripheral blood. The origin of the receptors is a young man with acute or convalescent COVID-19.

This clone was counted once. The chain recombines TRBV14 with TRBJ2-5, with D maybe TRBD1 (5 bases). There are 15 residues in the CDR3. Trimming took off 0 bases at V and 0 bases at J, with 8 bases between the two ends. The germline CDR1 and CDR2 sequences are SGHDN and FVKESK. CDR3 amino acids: CASSQDWGNQETQYF. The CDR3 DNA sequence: TGTGCCAGCAGCCAAGATTGGGGCAACCAAGAGACCCAGTACTTC.

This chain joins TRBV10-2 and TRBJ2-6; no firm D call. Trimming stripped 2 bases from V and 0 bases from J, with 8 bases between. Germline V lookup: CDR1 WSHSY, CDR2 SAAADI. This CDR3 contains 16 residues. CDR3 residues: CASSEVRGSGANVLTF. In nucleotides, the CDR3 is TGCGCCAGCAGTGAGGTGAGAGGCTCTGGGGCCAACGTCCTGACTTTC.

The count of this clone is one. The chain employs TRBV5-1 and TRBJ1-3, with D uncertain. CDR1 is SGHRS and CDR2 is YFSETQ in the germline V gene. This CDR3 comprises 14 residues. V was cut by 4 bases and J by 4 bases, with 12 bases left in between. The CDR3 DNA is TGCGCCAGCAGCACCGGGTCCCCCGGAAACACCATATATTTT. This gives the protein CASSTGSPGNTIYF.

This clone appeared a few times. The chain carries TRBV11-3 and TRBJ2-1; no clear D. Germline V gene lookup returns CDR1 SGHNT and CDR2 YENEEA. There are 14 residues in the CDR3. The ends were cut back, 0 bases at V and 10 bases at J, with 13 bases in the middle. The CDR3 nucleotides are TGTGCCAGCAGCTTAGATTATACAGCACGAGAGCAGTTCTTC. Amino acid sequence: CASSLDYTAREQFF.

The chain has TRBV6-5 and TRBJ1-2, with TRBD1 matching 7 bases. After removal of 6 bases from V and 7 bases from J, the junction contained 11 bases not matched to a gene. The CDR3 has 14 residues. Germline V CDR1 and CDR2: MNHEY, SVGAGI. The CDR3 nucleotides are TGTGCCAGCAGCCGAGAGACAGGGCAGTTTGGCTACACCTTC. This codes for CASSRETGQFGYTF.

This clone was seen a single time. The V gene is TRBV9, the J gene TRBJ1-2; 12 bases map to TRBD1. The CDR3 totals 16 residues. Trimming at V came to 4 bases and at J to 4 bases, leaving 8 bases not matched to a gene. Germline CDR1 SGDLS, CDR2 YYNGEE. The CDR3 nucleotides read TGTGCCAGCAGCCAGGGACAGGGGGCGCCGGGCTATGGCTACACCTTC. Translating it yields CASSQGQGAPGYGYTF.

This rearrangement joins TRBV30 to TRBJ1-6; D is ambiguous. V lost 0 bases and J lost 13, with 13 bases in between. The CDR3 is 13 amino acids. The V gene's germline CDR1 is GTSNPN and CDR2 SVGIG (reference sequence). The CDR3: CAWSVAERFPLHF. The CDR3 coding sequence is TGTGCCTGGAGTGTGGCAGAGCGTTTTCCCCTCCACTTT.

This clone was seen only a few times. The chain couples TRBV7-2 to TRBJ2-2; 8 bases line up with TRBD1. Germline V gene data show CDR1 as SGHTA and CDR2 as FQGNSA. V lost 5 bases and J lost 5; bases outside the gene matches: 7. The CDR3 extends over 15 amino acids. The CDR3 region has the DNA TGTGCCAGCAGCAAAAGACAGGGGCCAACCGGGGAGCTGTTTTTT. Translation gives CASSKRQGPTGELFF.

CDR3 DNA sequence: TGTGCTAGTGCGACTAGCGGGAACAAAGATACGCAGTATTTT. Protein sequence: CASATSGNKDTQYF. The chain recombines TRBV12-5 with TRBJ2-3; 11 bases map to TRBD2. V dropped 7 bases and J dropped 5; count of bases not matched to a gene: 5. The CDR3 loop spans 14 amino acids. Germline assignment: CDR1 LGHNT and CDR2 FRNRAP.

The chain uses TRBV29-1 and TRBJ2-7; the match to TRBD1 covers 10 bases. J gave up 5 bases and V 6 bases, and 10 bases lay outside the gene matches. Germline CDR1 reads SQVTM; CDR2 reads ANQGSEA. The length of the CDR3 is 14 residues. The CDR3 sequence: CSVGPGQGIHEQYF. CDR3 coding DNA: TGCAGCGTGGGACCGGGACAGGGGATTCACGAGCAGTACTTC.

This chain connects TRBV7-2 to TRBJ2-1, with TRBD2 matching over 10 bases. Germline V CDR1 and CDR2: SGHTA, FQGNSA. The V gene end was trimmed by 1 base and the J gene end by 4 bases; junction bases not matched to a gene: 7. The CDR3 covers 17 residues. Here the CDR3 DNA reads TGTGCCAGCAGCTTAGTTGGTTCTAGCGGGGGATACAATGAGCAGTTCTTC. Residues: CASSLVGSSGGYNEQFF.

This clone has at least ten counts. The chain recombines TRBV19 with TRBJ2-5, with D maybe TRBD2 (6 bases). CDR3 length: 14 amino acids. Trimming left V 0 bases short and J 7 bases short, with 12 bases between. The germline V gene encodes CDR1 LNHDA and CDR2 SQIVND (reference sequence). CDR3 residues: CASSIDGSGGTQYF. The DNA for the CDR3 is TGTGCCAGTAGTATAGATGGTAGCGGAGGGACCCAGTACTTC. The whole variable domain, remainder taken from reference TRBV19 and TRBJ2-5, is DGGITQSPKYLFRKEGQNVTLSCEQNLNHDAMYWYRQDPGQGLRLIYYSQIVNDFQKGDIAEGYSVSREKKESFPLTVTSAQKNPTAFYLCASSIDGSGGTQYFGPGTRLLVL.

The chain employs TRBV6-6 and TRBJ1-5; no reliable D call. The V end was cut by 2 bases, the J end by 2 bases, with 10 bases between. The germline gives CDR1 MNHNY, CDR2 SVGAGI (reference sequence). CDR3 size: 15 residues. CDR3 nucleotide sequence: TGTGCCAGCAGTTACCGGGTTGAGGGCAATCAGCCCCAGCATTTT. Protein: CASSYRVEGNQPQHF.